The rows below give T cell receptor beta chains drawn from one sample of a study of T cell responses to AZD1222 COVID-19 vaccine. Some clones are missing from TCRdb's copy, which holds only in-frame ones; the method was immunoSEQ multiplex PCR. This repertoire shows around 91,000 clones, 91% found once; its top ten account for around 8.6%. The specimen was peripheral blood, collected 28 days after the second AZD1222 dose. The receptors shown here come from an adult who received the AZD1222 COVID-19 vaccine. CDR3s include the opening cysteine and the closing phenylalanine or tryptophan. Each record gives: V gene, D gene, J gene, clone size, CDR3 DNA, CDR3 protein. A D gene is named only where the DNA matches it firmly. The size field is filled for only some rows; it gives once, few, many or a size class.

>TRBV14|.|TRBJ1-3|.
TGTGCCAGCAGCAAAACACAGCCTGGAAACACCATATATTTT
CASSKTQPGNTIYF
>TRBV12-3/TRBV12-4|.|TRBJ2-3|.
TGTGCCAGCAGTTTCAGCAGGGCAGATACGCAGTATTTT
CASSFSRADTQYF
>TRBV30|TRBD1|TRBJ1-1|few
TGTGCCTGGAGCGGGACAGGAAAAACTGAAGCTTTCTTT
CAWSGTGKTEAFF
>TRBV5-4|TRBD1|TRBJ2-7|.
TGTGCCAGCAGCGGCACAGGGGTGGGCACCTACGAGCAGTACTTC
CASSGTGVGTYEQYF
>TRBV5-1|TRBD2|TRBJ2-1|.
TGCGCCAGCATGCTAGCGGGAGTAAATGAGCAGTTCTTC
CASMLAGVNEQFF
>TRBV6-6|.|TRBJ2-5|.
TGTGCCAGCAGTTACTCGGGGGATAGGACCCAGTACTTC
CASSYSGDRTQYF
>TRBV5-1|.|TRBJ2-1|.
TGCGCCAGCAGCTTAGCACCTACCTACAATGAGCAGTTCTTC
CASSLAPTYNEQFF
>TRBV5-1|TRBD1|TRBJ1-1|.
TGCGCCAGCAGCGTAACAGGGGGCACTGAAGCTTTCTTT
CASSVTGGTEAFF
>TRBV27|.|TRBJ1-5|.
TGTGCCAGCAGCGAAAACACTCAGCCCAATCAGCCCCAGCATTTT
CASSENTQPNQPQHF
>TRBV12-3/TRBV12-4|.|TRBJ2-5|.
TGTGCCAGCAGTTTGCAGCAGAAAGAGACCCAGTACTTC
CASSLQQKETQYF
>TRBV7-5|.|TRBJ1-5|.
TGTGTTAGGGGGGGGCCCCAGCATTTT
CVRGGPQHF
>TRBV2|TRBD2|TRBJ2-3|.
TGTGCCAGCAGTGAAGGCGGGGGAGGCACAGATACGCAGTATTTT
CASSEGGGGTDTQYF
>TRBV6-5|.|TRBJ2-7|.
TGTGCCAGCAGTTACTCGACGGGCCCAGGGTGGGAGCAGTACTTC
CASSYSTGPGWEQYF
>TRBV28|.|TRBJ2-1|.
TGTGCCAGCAGTTTATTGGGCGTCAACTACAATGAGCAGTTCTTC
CASSLLGVNYNEQFF
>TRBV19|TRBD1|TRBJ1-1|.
TGTGCCAGTAGAGGGGGACAGGGGGCGGTGGAAGCTTTCTTT
CASRGGQGAVEAFF
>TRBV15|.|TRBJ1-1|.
TGTGCCACCAGCAGAGATATGGGGGGCACTGAAGCTTTCTTT
CATSRDMGGTEAFF
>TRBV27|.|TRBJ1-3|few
TGTGCCAGCAGTTTATCGGGCAGCTCTGGAAACACCATATATTTT
CASSLSGSSGNTIYF
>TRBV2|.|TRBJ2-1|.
TGTGCCAGTCTATGGTTACCGGGGGTCCCCTCCTACAATGAGCAGTTCTTC
CASLWLPGVPSYNEQFF
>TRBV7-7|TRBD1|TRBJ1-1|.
TGTGCTAGCAGCCCCAGATCCTTACGGGACAGGGTAACCGAAGCTTTCTTT
CASSPRSLRDRVTEAFF
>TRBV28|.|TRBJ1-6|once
TGTGCCAGCAGTTTGCCACAGGGTAGACATAATTCACCCCTCCACTTT
CASSLPQGRHNSPLHF
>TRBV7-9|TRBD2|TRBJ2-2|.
TGTGCCAGCATCCCCCCTTTGACTAGCGGGAGGAACACCGGGGAGCTGTTTTTT
CASIPPLTSGRNTGELFF
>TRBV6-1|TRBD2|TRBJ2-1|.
TGTGCCAGCAGTGAACGGGCGGGAGGGGTAAATGAGCAGTTCTTC
CASSERAGGVNEQFF
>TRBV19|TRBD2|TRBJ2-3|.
TGTGCCAGTAGTATAATGGGGACTAGGGTCTACACAGATACGCAGTATTTT
CASSIMGTRVYTDTQYF
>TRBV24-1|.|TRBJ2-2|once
TGTGCCACCGACTCTGGAATGTTGGGGACCGGGGAGCTGTTTTTT
CATDSGMLGTGELFF
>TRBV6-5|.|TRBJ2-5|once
TGTGCCAGCTGTAACATACAAGAGACCCAGTACTTC
CASCNIQETQYF